This is a list of T cell receptor beta chains from one sample in a study of cytomegalovirus exposure and HLA in healthy donors. The table came from immunoSEQ multiplex PCR; TCRdb's copy has only in-frame clones and leaves some out. Of about 190,000 clones in the sample, roughly 83% were seen once. The sequenced sample was PBMCs. These receptors originate from a woman in her forties or fifties in good health and CMV-seronegative. CDR3s include the opening cysteine and the closing phenylalanine or tryptophan. Not every row has a clone size; where given, it reads once, few, many or a size class.

clone_size: NA; j_call: TRBJ2-1; v_call: TRBV14; cdr3_aa: CAKTRGTQFF
clone_size: few; j_call: TRBJ2-5; v_call: TRBV7-3; cdr3_aa: CASSLSGIRETQYF
clone_size: NA; j_call: TRBJ2-7; v_call: TRBV29-1; cdr3_aa: CSAAGQGAYEQYF
clone_size: NA; j_call: TRBJ1-1; v_call: TRBV15; cdr3_aa: CATSSDRLNTEAFF
clone_size: NA; j_call: TRBJ1-5; v_call: TRBV7-2; cdr3_aa: CASSLQGNQPQHF
clone_size: NA; j_call: TRBJ1-2; v_call: TRBV29-1; cdr3_aa: CSVPGQGAYGYTF
clone_size: few; j_call: TRBJ2-7; v_call: TRBV28; cdr3_aa: CASRGQVYEQYF
clone_size: NA; j_call: TRBJ1-3; v_call: TRBV30; cdr3_aa: CAWTPGAGNTIYF
clone_size: NA; j_call: TRBJ1-5; v_call: TRBV18; cdr3_aa: CASSPGQGRIQPQHF
clone_size: NA; j_call: TRBJ2-1; v_call: TRBV5-1; cdr3_aa: CASRPPASGNNEQFF
clone_size: NA; j_call: TRBJ1-4; v_call: TRBV2; cdr3_aa: CASSENGGSLGEKLFF
clone_size: NA; j_call: TRBJ1-1; v_call: TRBV15; cdr3_aa: CATSRERGGGTEAFF
clone_size: NA; j_call: TRBJ1-5; v_call: TRBV19; cdr3_aa: CASSWQGSSNQPQHF
clone_size: NA; j_call: TRBJ2-5; v_call: TRBV7-9; cdr3_aa: CASSPDRSHQTQYF
clone_size: NA; j_call: TRBJ1-5; v_call: TRBV7-2; cdr3_aa: CASSLTGANQPQHF
clone_size: NA; j_call: TRBJ2-5; v_call: TRBV27; cdr3_aa: CASSAGQGRWETQYF
clone_size: NA; j_call: TRBJ1-2; v_call: TRBV5-6; cdr3_aa: CASSLDGFRGYGYTF